What follows describes a single T cell receptor beta chain. The antigen remains unidentified. A read error may produce the germline difference seen at one junction end. The data originate from a study of T cells in Graves' hyperthyroidism and ophthalmopathy. Regarding the study as a whole: Ophthalmopathy stood apart from stable hyperthyroidism in a 13 V-J model. Most thyroid clonotypes with frequency above 0.001 were detected in blood.

From RNA transcripts, TCR beta CDR3 regions were amplified. TCR CDR3 regions were first amplified by RT-PCR with HTBI primers. TCRdb passed the multiplex PCR reads through MiXCR, listing each CDR3 protein once. The sample has roughly 800,000 distinct CDR3 sequences, about two fifths seen once. Clinical symptoms, serum thyroxine and TRAb, thyroid ultrasound and orbital computed tomography were used for the diagnoses. The specimen was blood. The TCR originated in a man aged 18 to 29 with Graves' hyperthyroidism.

The chain's CDR3 is CASSLAGTGAEAFF. The CDR3 bases are TGTGCCAGCAGCTTGGCCGGGACAGGGGCTGAAGCTTTCTTT. The chain recombines TRBV5-1 with TRBJ1-1; the match to TRBD1 covers 10 bases. The CDR3 spans 14 residues. Germline CDR1 SGHRS, CDR2 YFSETQ. The full variable domain, completed using reference TRBV5-1 and TRBJ1-1, is KAGVTQTPRYLIKTRGQQVTLSCSPISGHRSVSWYQQTPGQGLQFLFEYFSETQRNKGNFPGRFSGRQFSNSRSEMNVSTLELGDSALYLCASSLAGTGAEAFFGQGTRLTVV.